Below are 7 T cell receptor beta chains sequenced from a single sample in a study of beta chain features in type 1 diabetes. Expressed TCRB transcripts were sequenced because the isolated RNA had all been reverse transcribed beforehand. TCRdb keeps only in-frame clones here, not all; method: immunoSEQ multiplex PCR. In the table there are about 320,000 clones, 14% of which are singletons. The sequencing sample was made of central memory CD4+ T cells from blood. These receptors originate from a man younger than 40 in good health.

J is TRBJ1-1 and V is TRBV6-5; no definite D call. With 0 bases removed from V and 4 bases from J, the gap between germline ends came to 12 bases. From germline, CDR1 is MNHEY and CDR2 SVGAGI. This CDR3 contains 15 residues. This CDR3 is CASSYSNAGTTEAFF. In nucleotides, the CDR3 is TGTGCCAGCAGTTACTCGAATGCAGGAACCACTGAAGCTTTCTTT.

This clone was observed many times. This chain connects TRBV18 to TRBJ1-4, with D uncertain. The CDR3 extends over 14 amino acids. Germline assignment: CDR1 KGHSH and CDR2 LQKENI. Trimming took 3 bases from V and 6 from J, leaving 11 bases between them. CDR3 sequence reads: CASSPEWADEKLFF. The CDR3 DNA reads as TGTGCCAGCTCACCCGAGTGGGCAGATGAAAAACTGTTTTTT.

The CDR3 loop is CASSYSKGAGPPGEQYV. The CDR3 DNA is TGTGCCAGCAGTTACTCGAAGGGAGCCGGCCCCCCTGGAGAGCAGTACGTC. This chain connects TRBV7-9 to TRBJ2-7, with D tentatively TRBD2 (5 bases). CDR1 is SEHNR and CDR2 is FQNEAQ in the germline V gene (reference sequence). V was clipped by 6 bases and J by 7 bases, with 28 bases between them. The CDR3 has 17 amino acids.

This clone was counted a few times. The gene calls are TRBV6-1 and TRBJ2-2, with a weak D call TRBD2 (6 bases). The CDR3 runs 14 residues. V lost 4 bases to trimming and J lost 2 bases, with 8 bases between them. Per germline, CDR1 MNHNS and CDR2 SASEGT. CDR3 sequence reads: CASSAGTNTGELFF. The CDR3 DNA is TGTGCCAGCAGTGCCGGGACTAACACCGGGGAGCTGTTTTTT.

Points on this clone: Other nucleotide sequences from this sample produce the same CDR3. V and J are TRBV7-2 and TRBJ1-1, with TRBD1 as a possible D gene (6 bases). The CDR3 has 14 amino acids. V lost 3 bases to trimming and J lost 0 bases, with 8 bases between them. Germline CDR1 SGHTA, CDR2 FQGNSA. The DNA for the CDR3 is TGTGCCAGCAGCTTGGGGGGCATGAACACTGAAGCTTTCTTT. Translation: CASSLGGMNTEAFF.

On this clone: The sample carries other DNA sequences with the same CDR3. This rearrangement joins TRBV7-8 to TRBJ2-3; D could derive from TRBD1 or TRBD2 (6 bases each). V was pared by 1 base and J by 4 bases, with 12 bases between. The V gene's germline CDR1 is SGHVS and CDR2 FQNEAQ. The CDR3 contains 15 residues. The CDR3 coding sequence is TGTGCCAGCAGCTTAGGGGGGGCTGGGGCAGATACGCAGTATTTT. It specifies CASSLGGAGADTQYF.

CDR3 in amino acids: CASNPGQGFPIYF. In DNA, the CDR3 is TGTGCCAGCAACCCGGGACAGGGGTTTCCCATATATTTT. This chain connects TRBV9 to TRBJ1-3, with 10 bases matching TRBD1. Germline values: CDR1 SGDLS, CDR2 YYNGEE. Germline trimming cut 6 bases from V and 11 bases from J; bases unmatched to any gene: 8. The CDR3 has 13 amino acids.